This T cell receptor beta chain was identified in a study of regulatory T cells in long-lasting Graves disease. iRepertoire HTBI primers and Arm-PCR of CDR3 regions built TCR beta libraries. TCRdb re-called the multiplex PCR reads with MiXCR, one entry per CDR3 protein. The sample carries some 600,000 distinct CDR3 sequences, around 16% recorded once. The CDR3 runs to 15 residues. Germline V gene sequence: CDR1 LNHDA, CDR2 SQIVND (reference sequence). Trimming at V came to 1 base and at J to 5 bases, leaving 6 bases not matched to a gene. This clonotype appeared once. Its antigen is unidentified. Study-wide points: Favored usage of TRBV28, TRBJ1-2 and TRBJ2-5 was recorded in persistent disease.

Time point specified: newly diagnosed GD, antithyroid drugs for less than 3 months. There was RNA extracted from PBMCs, and the TCR library was made from it. This sample was also put to use in a study of T cells in Graves' hyperthyroidism and ophthalmopathy. This second study notes: Blood also carried most thyroid clonotypes expanded above 0.001.

This rearrangement joins TRBV19 to TRBJ2-5; 8 nucleotides align to TRBD1. The sample here was peripheral blood mononuclear cells (PBMCs), taken at new diagnosis, from a patient treated with antithyroid drugs. The sequence derives from a man aged 18 to 30 with Graves disease. CDR3 coding DNA: TGTGCCAGTAGTATAGTGGGGACAGGCGTGGAGACCCAGTACTTC. It is translated as CASSIVGTGVETQYF.